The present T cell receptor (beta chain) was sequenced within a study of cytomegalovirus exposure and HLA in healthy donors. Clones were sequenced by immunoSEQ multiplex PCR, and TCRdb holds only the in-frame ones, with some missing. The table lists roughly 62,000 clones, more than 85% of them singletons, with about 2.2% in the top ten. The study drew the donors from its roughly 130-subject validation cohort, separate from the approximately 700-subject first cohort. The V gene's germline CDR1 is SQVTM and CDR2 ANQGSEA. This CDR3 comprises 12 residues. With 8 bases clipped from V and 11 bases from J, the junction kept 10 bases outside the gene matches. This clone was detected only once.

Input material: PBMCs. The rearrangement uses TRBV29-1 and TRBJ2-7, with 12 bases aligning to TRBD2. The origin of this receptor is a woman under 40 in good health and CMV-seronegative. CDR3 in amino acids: CSYRTSGEMEYF. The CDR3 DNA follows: TGCAGCTATAGGACTAGCGGGGAGATGGAGTACTTC.